This T cell receptor beta chain was profiled in a study of long-term antiretroviral therapy in people with HIV. Overall study findings and caveats: Repertoires with HIV possessed tighter CDR3 length spans than those of controls. Those clones which expanded before ART made up the dominant part of the repertoire at all time points.

On this clone itself: Its antigen is as yet unknown.

Survey-level immunoSEQ v3.0 assays were run. Assay: immunoSEQ multiplex PCR; the TCRdb copy retains only in-frame clones and omits some. The data show 12,000 or so clones, over 80% seen once. The germline CDR1 and CDR2 sequences are LNHDA and SQIVND (reference sequence). The CDR3 length is 14 residues. V shed 6 bases and J shed 1 base, with 12 bases lying between them. All donors provided no fewer than one pre-ART and no fewer than two post-ART PBMC samples. The chain carries TRBV19 and TRBJ1-1; D is unclear. This sequence originates from a man aged 45 to 65 with HIV. Source: unsorted PBMCs, taken just over 8 years after starting antiretroviral therapy. The CDR3 region is CASRTGDGNTEAFF. CDR3 sequence (DNA): TGTGCCAGTAGGACCGGGGATGGGAACACTGAAGCTTTCTTT.